This passage covers 6 T cell receptor beta chains from one sample sequenced in a study of identifying expanded T cells in peripheral blood. Clones were read by immunoSEQ multiplex PCR, and TCRdb kept only the in-frame ones, dropping some. Seen here are approximately 120,000 clones, approximately 90% observed once, and the top ten hold 8% to 9%. What was sequenced was blood. The receptors shown here come from a person between 18 and 75 years old in good health.

The chain recombines TRBV28 with TRBJ1-3; D gene unclear. CDR1 MDHEN and CDR2 SYDVKM come from the germline V gene. This CDR3 has 14 amino acids. With 9 bases removed from V and 2 bases from J, the gap between germline ends came to 14 bases. CDR3 sequence reads: CASLNGVAGNTIYF. DNA for the CDR3: TGTGCCAGTCTAAATGGGGTTGCTGGAAACACCATATATTTT.

This chain joins TRBV6-6 and TRBJ2-7; perhaps TRBD2 as D (6 bases). Trimming took 4 bases from V and 1 from J, leaving 8 bases between them. The germline V gene has CDR1 MNHNY and CDR2 SVGAGI (reference sequence). This CDR3 has 13 amino acids. The CDR3 bases are TGTGCCAGCAGTTTTGCGGGATCCTACGAGCAGTACTTC. Translating gives CASSFAGSYEQYF.

The V and J genes are TRBV27 and TRBJ1-2; D is perhaps TRBD1 (5 bases). Germline CDR1 reads MNHEY; CDR2 reads SMNVEV (reference sequence). The CDR3 contains 15 residues. V lost 5 bases to trimming and J lost 8 bases, with 21 bases between them. The CDR3 sequence is CASSPLGEEVVGYTF. The CDR3 coding sequence is TGTGCCAGCAGTCCCTTAGGGGAAGAAGTTGTCGGCTACACCTTC.

V gene TRBV14 combines with J gene TRBJ1-5, with a tentative D call TRBD1 (5 bases). The CDR3 is 20 amino acids. In germline, CDR1 is SGHDN, CDR2 FVKESK. V was clipped by 1 base and J by 0 bases, with 22 bases between them. This CDR3 reads CASSQAPTAPTFYSNQPQHF. In DNA, the CDR3 is TGTGCCAGCAGCCAAGCCCCGACAGCACCGACCTTTTATAGCAATCAGCCCCAGCATTTT.

The CDR3 bases are TGCGCCAGCAGTTTCCCGGACAGGGGAGACGGGCAGTACTTC. Its translation is CASSFPDRGDGQYF. The chain combines TRBV5-1 with TRBJ2-7; 9 bases line up with TRBD1. Germline-derived CDR1 and CDR2 are SGHRS and YFSETQ. The CDR3 spans 14 residues. Trimming removed 5 bases from V and 9 bases from J; junction bases left unmatched: 12.

The chain uses TRBV25-1 and TRBJ2-7; 7 nucleotides match TRBD1. Trimming removed 6 bases from V and 5 bases from J; junction bases left unmatched: 13. The CDR3 has 15 residues. Looked up from germline, CDR1 is MGHDK and CDR2 is SYGVNS. CDR3 region: CASSYGDSLANEQYF. CDR3 DNA sequence: TGTGCCAGCAGCTATGGGGACAGCTTGGCAAACGAGCAGTACTTC.